This T cell receptor beta chain was captured by sequencing in a study of blood T cell repertoires in COVID-19. At the level of the study: Sources were T cells, B-cell-depleted T cells, or PBMCs; the material itself was cDNA or gDNA.

Germline lookup yields CDR1 SGDLS and CDR2 YYNGEE. The J segment lost 2 bases and the V segment lost 0 bases, leaving 5 bases of the junction unmatched. CDR3 length: 17 residues. In the original workflow: Counts of nucleated cells, estimated from reference gene primer amplification, were obtained. The assay was immunoSEQ multiplex PCR, and TCRdb's table has in-frame clones only and misses some. V and J calls and clone size are those listed in that table; D and trimming were worked out from the DNA. The sample carries about 180,000 clones, about 89% recorded once. The sequencing sample was made of peripheral blood. The sequence was obtained from a man in his late teens or twenties who had recovered from COVID-19. J is TRBJ2-5 and V is TRBV9; 12 bases are shared with TRBD2. The CDR3 region is CASSVGLAGEFQETQYF. Written as DNA, the CDR3 is TGTGCCAGCAGCGTAGGACTAGCGGGAGAATTTCAAGAGACCCAGTACTTC. Variable domain in full (rest from reference TRBV9 and TRBJ2-5): DSGVTQTPKHLITATGQRVTLRCSPRSGDLSVYWYQQSLDQGLQFLIQYYNGEERAKGNILERFSAQQFPDLHSELNLSSLELGDSALYFCASSVGLAGEFQETQYFGPGTRLLVL.